The 14 T cell receptor beta chains presented below share a single source sample, sequenced in a study of cytotoxic CD8 clonotypes in ibrutinib-treated CLL. This table comes from immunoSEQ multiplex PCR, and its TCRdb copy is limited to in-frame clones, with some not included. The table shows tens of thousands of clones, with around nine tenths occurring only once. The source material was PBMCs, sampled after 12 months of ibrutinib treatment. All receptors come from a human donor with chronic lymphocytic leukemia.

This chain joins TRBV7-2 and TRBJ2-1; the D gene is possibly TRBD1 (6 bases). V was trimmed by 4 bases and J by 2 bases, leaving 6 bases between them. In germline, CDR1 is SGHTA, CDR2 FQGNSA. The CDR3 loop spans 13 amino acids. The chain's CDR3 is CASSYRAYNEQFF. The CDR3 nucleotides are TGTGCCAGCAGCTACAGGGCCTACAATGAGCAGTTCTTC. Full variable domain (outside the CDR3, taken from reference TRBV7-2 and TRBJ2-1): GAGVSQSPSNKVTEKGKDVELRCDPISGHTALYWYRQSLGQGLEFLIYFQGNSAPDKSGLPSDRFSAERTGGSVSTLTIQRTQQEDSAVYLCASSYRAYNEQFFGPGTRLTVL.

The V gene is TRBV2, the J gene TRBJ2-7; tentative D call: TRBD2 (5 bases). Trimming cost V 8 bases and J 1 base, with 9 bases left between them. Germline CDR1 is SNHLY and CDR2 is FYNNEI. The CDR3 has 12 amino acids. CDR3 sequence (DNA): TGTGCCAGCGCGGGTTTATCCTACGAGCAGTACTTC. Translated, it gives CASAGLSYEQYF.

The chain has TRBV9 and TRBJ2-3; no reliable D call. V lost 7 bases and J 3 bases, leaving 21 bases between the germline ends. The germline V gene encodes CDR1 SGDLS and CDR2 YYNGEE. The CDR3 has 16 amino acids. CDR3 DNA: TGTGCCAGCGCTCTAACCCCGGGTCCCGGGACAGATACGCAGTATTTT. It yields the protein CASALTPGPGTDTQYF.

This rearrangement joins TRBV7-9 to TRBJ2-7; D may be TRBD2 (5 bases). The V end lost 8 bases, the J end lost 2 bases, and 19 bases lay between the germline ends. There are 15 residues in the CDR3. Per germline, CDR1 SEHNR and CDR2 FQNEAQ (reference sequence). The CDR3 region has the DNA TGTGCCAGCGGTGGTCGAGGGAGAGGGACCTACGAGCAGTACTTC. Translated, it gives CASGGRGRGTYEQYF.

V and J are TRBV28 and TRBJ2-7; D perhaps matches TRBD2 (5 bases). Germline CDR1 is MDHEN and CDR2 is SYDVKM. V dropped 6 bases and J dropped 3 bases, with 18 bases sitting between them. The CDR3 has 15 residues. The CDR3 nucleotides read TGTGCCAGCAGCATGGTCGGGGTCCAGATCTACGAGCAGTACTTC. As protein: CASSMVGVQIYEQYF.

The V and J genes are TRBV21-1 and TRBJ2-4. TRBV21-1 is described as a pseudogene. The CDR3 spans 19 residues. CDR3 DNA sequence: TGTGCCAGCAGCAGGCCTTCCCGTTTTCGCAGCTTAGCCAAAAACATTCAGTACTTC. Amino acids: CASSRPSRFRSLAKNIQYF.

The chain links TRBV5-4 to TRBJ2-7, with 10 bases that match TRBD2. Germline loops: CDR1 SGHNT, CDR2 YYREEE (reference sequence). The trim removed 5 bases at V and 1 base at J, leaving 3 bases unmatched. There are 14 residues in the CDR3. The CDR3 coding sequence is TGTGCCAGCAGTATAGCGGGAGGTTCCTACGAGCAGTACTTC. As protein: CASSIAGGSYEQYF.

The V gene is TRBV18, the J gene TRBJ1-3; D remains ambiguous. Between the trimmed V and J ends, which lost 4 bases and 0 bases, there was a span of 7 bases. Looked up from germline, CDR1 is KGHSH and CDR2 is LQKENI. The CDR3 has 14 residues. Here the CDR3 reads CASSRASSGNTIYF. The CDR3 DNA sequence: TGTGCCAGCTCACGGGCCAGCTCTGGAAACACCATATATTTT.

The chain carries TRBV28 and TRBJ2-1, with 10 bases fitting TRBD2. CDR3 size: 17 residues. With 6 bases clipped from V and 0 bases from J, the junction kept 8 bases outside the gene matches. Germline CDR1 and CDR2: MDHEN and SYDVKM. The CDR3 nucleotides read TGTGCCAGCAGCTTAGCGGGAGGCGTATACTCCTACAATGAGCAGTTCTTC. Protein sequence: CASSLAGGVYSYNEQFF.

The rearrangement uses TRBV11-3 and TRBJ2-1; 7 nucleotides line up with TRBD1. With V trimmed by 5 bases and J by 7 bases, 8 bases remained unmatched. Germline assignment: CDR1 SGHNT and CDR2 YENEEA. The CDR3 covers 14 residues. The CDR3 is CASSATTGKNEQFF. The CDR3 DNA is TGTGCCAGCAGCGCCACGACAGGGAAGAATGAGCAGTTCTTC.

This chain uses TRBV9 with TRBJ2-2, with 12 nucleotides matching TRBD2. V trimming: 3 bases; J trimming: 6 bases; junction bases outside the gene matches: 3. The CDR3 extends over 15 amino acids. Germline values: CDR1 SGDLS, CDR2 YYNGEE. As DNA, the CDR3 is TGTGCCAGCAGCGGACTAGCGGGAGAATCCGGGGAGCTGTTTTTT. Translation: CASSGLAGESGELFF. The full variable domain, rest sourced from reference TRBV9 and TRBJ2-2, is DSGVTQTPKHLITATGQRVTLRCSPRSGDLSVYWYQQSLDQGLQFLIQYYNGEERAKGNILERFSAQQFPDLHSELNLSSLELGDSALYFCASSGLAGESGELFFGEGSRLTVL.

The chain joins TRBV27 to TRBJ1-1, with D maybe TRBD1 (6 bases). V shed 7 bases and J shed 1 base, with 13 bases lying between them. The CDR3 length is 14 residues. Germline CDR1 reads MNHEY; CDR2 reads SMNVEV (reference sequence). The CDR3 loop reads CASNAQGRNTEAFF. The DNA of the CDR3 is TGTGCCAGCAACGCACAGGGACGGAACACTGAAGCTTTCTTT.

J is TRBJ2-1 and V is TRBV7-9; TRBD2 agrees at 14 bases. This CDR3 contains 17 residues. V lost 5 bases, J lost 3 bases, and 6 bases stayed unmatched. The germline V gene encodes CDR1 SEHNR and CDR2 FQNEAQ (reference sequence). For the CDR3, the DNA is TGTGCCAGCAGCCCCGGGACTAGCGGGAGTATCTACAATGAGCAGTTCTTC. Translation: CASSPGTSGSIYNEQFF.

V is TRBV29-1 and J is TRBJ1-4; D is possibly TRBD1 (6 bases). The germline V gene encodes CDR1 SQVTM and CDR2 ANQGSEA. The CDR3 contains 12 residues. V was clipped by 5 bases and J by 2 bases, with 6 bases between them. Here the CDR3 DNA reads TGCAGCGTTCAGGGGACTAATGAAAAACTGTTTTTT. Protein product: CSVQGTNEKLFF.